This T cell receptor (beta chain) is from a study of blood T cell repertoires in COVID-19. As for the study in general: From the United States, Italy and Spain came samples of acute and convalescent COVID-19.

CDR3 size: 16 residues. Per the germline V gene, CDR1 is LNHDA and CDR2 is SQIVND (reference sequence). After removal of 7 bases from V and 2 bases from J, the junction contained 8 bases not matched to a gene. This clone is a singleton in its sample. In the authors' methods: The assay estimated nucleated cells by amplifying reference gene primers. Only in-frame clones appear in the TCRdb table, and some are missing; sequencing was by immunoSEQ multiplex PCR. From that table come the V and J calls and clone size; the DNA was used to work out D and trimming. This table holds roughly 230,000 clones, 83% found once.

Sequencing was done on a sample of peripheral blood. The TCR originated in a man aged 40-55 years with active or convalescent COVID-19. The rearrangement joins TRBV19 to TRBJ2-6, with TRBD1 identical over 7 bases. The CDR3 DNA reads as TGTGCCAGTACCCCCAGGGGGTCGGCTGGGGCCAACGTCCTGACTTTC. As protein: CASTPRGSAGANVLTF.